This T cell receptor beta chain derives from a study of OX40 agonist ivuxolimab in advanced cancers. TCRdb's copy holds only in-frame clones and misses some; the assay was immunoSEQ multiplex PCR. The sample shows approximately 74,000 clones, 65% to 90% of them seen only once. Germline V gene lookup returns CDR1 MGHRA and CDR2 YSYEKL. V was trimmed by 1 base and J by 8 bases, leaving 15 bases between them. This CDR3 spans 16 amino acids. This receptor was identified in an adult with an advanced solid tumor such as melanoma, head and neck, liver or kidney cancer. Here the sequenced sample was CD4+ or CD8+ T cells sorted from blood, taken in a trial of the OX40 agonist ivuxolimab. This chain links TRBV4-1 with TRBJ1-6; weak D call: TRBD1 (5 bases). The CDR3 DNA is TGCGCCAGCAGCCAAGTTCCCAGGGTATGGGATTCACCCCTCCACTTT. Translation gives CASSQVPRVWDSPLHF.